This entry lists 6 T cell receptor beta chains sequenced from one sample in a study of early T cells in non-severe SARS-CoV-2 infection. MiXCR was run by TCRdb on the 5' RACE reads, yielding one entry per CDR3 protein. The data contain more than 70,000 distinct CDR3 sequences, approximately 13% of them seen just once; the ten biggest clones take up over 13%. Sequenced sample: whole blood. These receptor sequences come from an adult who was a healthcare worker with PCR-confirmed SARS-CoV-2 infection or an uninfected control (not recorded which).

CDR3 in DNA: TGTGCCAGCAGCCCCGGGGTAGCCCCTTCCACCGGGGAGCTGTTTTTT. It yields the protein CASSPGVAPSTGELFF. The chain is built from TRBV12-3 or TRBV12-4 and TRBJ2-2; D might be TRBD2 (5 bases). Between the trimmed V and J ends, which lost 6 bases and 4 bases, there was a span of 18 bases. This CDR3 is built from 16 residues.

V gene TRBV5-6 combines with J gene TRBJ2-1, with D tentatively TRBD1 (6 bases). CDR1 is SGHDT and CDR2 is YYEEEE in the germline V gene. Trimming shortened V by 3 bases and J by 6 bases, and 22 bases separated the two germline ends. The CDR3 has 17 amino acids. This CDR3 reads CASSYPTGLGVGNEQFF. The CDR3 nucleotides read TGTGCCAGCAGCTACCCAACAGGGTTAGGTGTTGGCAATGAGCAGTTCTTC.

The chain is built from TRBV7-9 and TRBJ1-2, with TRBD1 as a possible D gene (5 bases). Germline V gene data show CDR1 as SEHNR and CDR2 as FQNEAQ (reference sequence). With 3 bases removed from V and 10 bases from J, the gap between germline ends came to 9 bases. The CDR3 consists of 11 residues. In DNA form, the CDR3 reads TGTGCCAGCAGCTTGGCGGGGCCCTACACCTTC. Translated, it gives CASSLAGPYTF.

The table lists this clonotype with a few counts. The gene calls are TRBV4-1 and TRBJ1-1; D gene unclear. Between the trimmed V and J ends, which lost 4 bases and 0 bases, there was a span of 9 bases. Germline CDR1 is MGHRA and CDR2 is YSYEKL. The CDR3 covers 14 residues. DNA of the CDR3: TGCGCCAGCAGCCCCCGGCAGTTGAACACTGAAGCTTTCTTT. Its translation is CASSPRQLNTEAFF.

On this clonotype: A single base separates this from a much larger clone, so it may be a read error. The chain has TRBV9 and TRBJ2-2, with TRBD2 as a possible D gene (5 bases). Germline CDR1 and CDR2: SGDLS and YYNGEE. CDR3 size: 13 residues. CDR3: CASSLQNTGELIF. The CDR3 nucleotides read TGTGCCAGCAGCCTTCAGAACACCGGGGAGCTGATTTTT.

The V gene is TRBV29-1, the J gene TRBJ2-7; TRBD2 aligns across 8 bases. This CDR3 has 11 amino acids. Germline CDR1 reads SQVTM; CDR2 reads ANQGSEA. Unmatched junction bases numbered 4, after V lost 6 bases and J lost 6 bases. CDR3 nucleotide sequence: TGCAGCGTAAGAAGCGGGGGCGAGCAGTACTTC. Translating gives CSVRSGGEQYF.